This TCR beta chain was captured in a study of siplizumab effects on memory and regulatory T cells. Study observations and caveats: Reactions containing siplizumab showed mappable alloreactive CD4+ clones averaging approximately 66% Treg-derived, versus around 25% in controls. Naive T cell populations appeared to exhibit greater diversity than memory cells and appeared to be major alloresponse contributors. Suppressive function of proliferating Tregs from siplizumab cultures was not confirmed.

Using immunoSEQ multiplex PCR, the repertoire was profiled, and TCRdb retains in-frame clones only, with some absent. This sample has 80,000 to 95,000 clones; about 95% occur once, and the top ten carry roughly 20%. CDR3 size: 16 residues. In germline, CDR1 is ENHRY, CDR2 SYGVKD. The J segment lost 3 bases and the V segment lost 3 bases, leaving 7 bases of the junction unmatched. Turning to this clone: Antigen: not known.

The chain uses TRBV10-3 and TRBJ2-3; 9 bases agree with TRBD2. The sequence derives from a human donor in good health. Sample: CD8+ T cells sorted from blood. The CDR3 spells CAISDPGTSLTDTQYF. Here the CDR3 DNA reads TGTGCCATCAGTGATCCAGGGACTAGCTTAACAGATACGCAGTATTTT.